These 32 T cell receptor beta chains were sequenced from one sample in a study of CD8 T cells in Susac syndrome. Random-hexamer reverse transcription was applied to roughly 0.5 to 1 ug RNA. In TCRdb, the immunoSEQ multiplex PCR reads were re-called with MiXCR into one record per CDR3 protein. The sample lists under 55,000 distinct CDR3 sequences, about 92% seen once, with 0.4% to 0.55% in the top ten. Material for sequencing was CD8+ T cells from PBMCs. These receptors originate from a human donor with multiple sclerosis.

The DNA of the CDR3 is TGTGCCAGCAGCCACCCGGGTCCATACAATGAGCAGTTCTTC. Its translation: CASSHPGPYNEQFF. The chain recombines TRBV11-2 with TRBJ2-1; D is unclear. There are 14 residues in the CDR3. V was shortened by 5 bases and J by 4 bases, with 12 bases between the two germline ends. Per germline, CDR1 SGHAT and CDR2 FQNNGV.

The chain carries TRBV5-4 and TRBJ2-3; D not certain. V was clipped by 3 bases and J by 5 bases, with 10 bases between them. The germline gives CDR1 SGHNT, CDR2 YYREEE (reference sequence). This CDR3 is built from 13 residues. This chain's CDR3 is CASSSRPGDTQYF. CDR3 coding DNA: TGTGCCAGCAGCTCCCGCCCTGGAGATACGCAGTATTTT. Supplemented by reference TRBV5-4 and TRBJ2-3, the full variable domain reads ETGVTQSPTHLIKTRGQQVTLRCSSQSGHNTVSWYQQALGQGPQFIFQYYREEENGRGNFPPRFSGLQFPNYSSELNVNALELDDSALYLCASSSRPGDTQYFGPGTRLTVL.

The gene calls are TRBV9 and TRBJ1-2; the D is unclear. Trimming took off 5 bases at V and 4 bases at J, with 21 bases between the two ends. The CDR3 has 16 residues. Germline assignment: CDR1 SGDLS and CDR2 YYNGEE. This chain's CDR3 is CASRDSPGPTTYGYTF. The CDR3 DNA follows: TGTGCCAGCAGAGACTCACCGGGTCCCACGACCTATGGCTACACCTTC.

V usage is TRBV6-1 and J usage is TRBJ2-3, with 16 bases aligning to TRBD2. The CDR3 loop spans 18 amino acids. V lost 6 bases and J lost 5; bases outside the gene matches: 11. Per germline, CDR1 MNHNS and CDR2 SASEGT. The CDR3 DNA follows: TGTGCCAGCAGCCCGGGACTAGCGGGGGGGCTGTTGGAAGATACGCAGTATTTT. Its translation is CASSPGLAGGLLEDTQYF.

The genes are TRBV5-4 and TRBJ2-5; no reliable D call. Germline CDR1 SGHNT, CDR2 YYREEE (reference sequence). This CDR3 contains 15 residues. V lost 2 bases, J lost 2 bases, and 13 bases lay in between. CDR3 sequence: CASSFFGETQETQYF. CDR3 sequence (DNA): TGTGCCAGCAGCTTTTTCGGCGAAACTCAAGAGACCCAGTACTTC.

CDR3 sequence (DNA): TGTGCTAGTGGTTTAGGGGTCGAGACCCAGTACTTC. Protein product: CASGLGVETQYF. This chain connects TRBV12-5 to TRBJ2-5, with a tentative D call TRBD1 (5 bases). Trimming took off 3 bases at V and 5 bases at J, with 7 bases between the two ends. Germline CDR1 and CDR2: LGHNT and FRNRAP. The CDR3 is 12 amino acids.

The gene calls are TRBV24-1 and TRBJ2-3; TRBD2 agrees at 8 bases. CDR3 length: 14 residues. After removal of 0 bases from V and 11 bases from J, the junction contained 6 bases not matched to a gene. CDR1 is KGHDR and CDR2 is SFDVKD in the germline V gene. The CDR3 coding sequence is TGTGCCACCAGTGATTTGGCTAGCGGGCCCCAGCAGTATTTT. It is translated as CATSDLASGPQQYF.

A single count supports this clonotype. The DNA of the CDR3 is TGTGCCAGTACCCCAACCAGGGCAGGCCACAATGAGCAGTTCTTC. It yields the protein CASTPTRAGHNEQFF. V gene TRBV19 combines with J gene TRBJ2-1; maybe TRBD1 (5 bases). Germline V gene data show CDR1 as LNHDA and CDR2 as SQIVND (reference sequence). Trimming cost V 7 bases and J 5 bases, with 18 bases left between them. The CDR3 sequence is 15 residues long.

V usage is TRBV7-2 and J usage is TRBJ1-1; D is unclear. Trimming pared 3 bases from V and 10 bases from J, leaving 15 bases between. This CDR3 region has 13 residues. Germline-derived CDR1 and CDR2 are SGHTA and FQGNSA. In nucleotides, the CDR3 is TGTGCCAGCAGCTTCGCCAGCCGGTGCGGAGCTTTCTTT. It encodes CASSFASRCGAFF.

This sequence joins TRBV4-3 and TRBJ2-3; no clear D. There are 13 residues in the CDR3. The V end lost 5 bases, the J end lost 0 bases, and 6 bases lay between the germline ends. CDR1 is LGHNA, CDR2 YSLEER, per germline. CDR3 DNA: TGCGCCAGCAGCGAAACCAGCACAGATACGCAGTATTTT. It encodes CASSETSTDTQYF.

The chain couples TRBV7-9 to TRBJ1-5, with D unresolved. In germline, CDR1 is SEHNR, CDR2 FQNEAQ (reference sequence). CDR3 length: 14 residues. V lost 1 base and J 11 bases, leaving 15 bases between the germline ends. The CDR3 loop is CASSLGMRPGAQHF. In nucleotides, the CDR3 is TGTGCCAGCAGCTTAGGCATGAGGCCCGGGGCCCAGCATTTT.

The rearrangement links TRBV5-4 to TRBJ2-5; 7 positions match TRBD1. V was pared by 4 bases and J by 4 bases, with 7 bases of the junction left unmatched. CDR1 is SGHNT and CDR2 is YYREEE in the germline V gene (reference sequence). The CDR3 is 14 amino acids. The CDR3 region has the DNA TGTGCCAGCAGCAATGGGGACAGTCGAGAGACCCAGTACTTC. This encodes CASSNGDSRETQYF.

The chain couples TRBV30 to TRBJ2-2; D gene ambiguous. Germline V gene data show CDR1 as GTSNPN and CDR2 as SVGIG (reference sequence). Deletions cut 4 bases from V and 2 bases from J, with 8 bases between. The CDR3 loop spans 13 amino acids. In nucleotides, the CDR3 is TGTGCCTGGACCTGGAGTAACACCGGGGAGCTGTTTTTT. Translating it yields CAWTWSNTGELFF.

The chain couples TRBV4-3 to TRBJ2-5; 11 nucleotides match TRBD1. The CDR3 sequence is 15 residues long. Germline values: CDR1 LGHNA, CDR2 YSLEER. The trim removed 2 bases at V and 5 bases at J, leaving 4 bases unmatched. The CDR3, as DNA: TGCGCCAGCAGCCAACGGGACAGGGGGGGGGAGACCCAGTACTTC. Translation gives CASSQRDRGGETQYF.

This chain uses TRBV30 with TRBJ1-1, with D hard to call. V was clipped by 0 bases and J by 4 bases, with 18 bases between them. Germline CDR1 GTSNPN, CDR2 SVGIG (reference sequence). CDR3 size: 16 residues. CDR3 sequence (DNA): TGTGCCTGGAGTGTAGGGCCGGCTACCCAGATCACTGAAGCTTTCTTT. This encodes CAWSVGPATQITEAFF.

This sequence joins TRBV12-5 and TRBJ1-5; D is ambiguous. Trimming removed 2 bases at V and 3 bases at J, with 11 bases between. In germline, CDR1 is LGHNT, CDR2 FRNRAP. The CDR3 has 15 residues. This chain's CDR3 is CASGLSSFSNQPQHF. CDR3 coding DNA: TGTGCTAGTGGTTTGAGTAGTTTTTCCAATCAGCCCCAGCATTTT.

The chain joins TRBV4-3 to TRBJ2-3; 10 nucleotides align to TRBD1. V lost 0 bases and J lost 4; bases outside the gene matches: 10. Germline CDR1 is LGHNA and CDR2 is YSLEER. The CDR3 runs to 18 residues. The CDR3 region has the DNA TGCGCCAGCAGCCAAGATTCGACAGGGGGCGCAGCAGCAGATACGCAGTATTTT. The encoded protein is CASSQDSTGGAAADTQYF.

The chain couples TRBV19 to TRBJ2-7; D unresolved. CDR3 length equals 13 residues. CDR1 and CDR2 from the germline V gene are LNHDA and SQIVND (reference sequence). V was cut by 5 bases and J by 0 bases, with 8 bases left in between. The CDR3 reads CASSLAASYEQYF. CDR3 DNA: TGTGCCAGTAGTTTGGCCGCCTCCTACGAGCAGTACTTC.

This sequence joins TRBV30 and TRBJ1-1; D is undetermined. The CDR3 is made up of 13 amino acids. Germline CDR1 GTSNPN, CDR2 SVGIG (reference sequence). V was shortened by 0 bases and J by 4 bases, with 9 bases between the two germline ends. DNA for the CDR3: TGTGCCTGGAGTGTAGGACGGGGCACTGAAGCTTTCTTT. This translates into CAWSVGRGTEAFF.

The chain recombines TRBV7-9 with TRBJ1-6; TRBD1 matches 7 bases. Germline V gene data show CDR1 as SEHNR and CDR2 as FQNEAQ (reference sequence). The CDR3 covers 17 residues. After removal of 5 bases from V and 13 bases from J, the junction contained 20 bases not matched to a gene. The CDR3 spells CASSPSPTTGRSAPLHF. CDR3 bases: TGTGCCAGCAGCCCCTCCCCCACGACAGGGAGATCTGCCCCCCTCCACTTT. Full variable domain (outside the CDR3, taken from reference TRBV7-9 and TRBJ1-6): DTGVSQNPRHKITKRGQNVTFRCDPISEHNRLYWYRQTLGQGPEFLTYFQNEAQLEKSRLLSDRFSAERPKGSFSTLEIQRTEQGDSAMYLCASSPSPTTGRSAPLHFGNGTRLTVT.

The chain carries TRBV27 and TRBJ1-1; no definite D call. This CDR3 is 13 amino acids long. V was trimmed by 2 bases and J by 5 bases, leaving 9 bases between them. CDR1 MNHEY and CDR2 SMNVEV come from the germline V gene (reference sequence). The CDR3 bases are TGTGCCAGCAGTTTAGGTGTTCGGACTGAAGCTTTCTTT. Protein sequence: CASSLGVRTEAFF.

This chain connects TRBV4-1 to TRBJ1-1; TRBD1 aligns across 9 bases. The CDR3 runs to 13 residues. Germline CDR1 is MGHRA and CDR2 is YSYEKL. Trimming took 5 bases from V and 4 from J; bases not matched to a gene: 2. CDR3 sequence reads: CASSRDRVTEAFF. The CDR3 nucleotides read TGCGCCAGCAGCAGGGACAGGGTCACTGAAGCTTTCTTT.

The chain is built from TRBV28 and TRBJ2-2; D remains unclear. The CDR3 extends over 14 amino acids. Germline lookup yields CDR1 MDHEN and CDR2 SYDVKM. V was trimmed by 2 bases and J by 4 bases, leaving 8 bases between them. The CDR3 loop is CASSLTWVTGELFF. The CDR3 DNA is TGTGCCAGCAGTTTAACGTGGGTCACCGGGGAGCTGTTTTTT. Full variable domain (outside the CDR3, taken from reference TRBV28 and TRBJ2-2): DVKVTQSSRYLVKRTGEKVFLECVQDMDHENMFWYRQDPGLGLRLIYFSYDVKMKEKGDIPEGYSVSREKKERFSLILESASTNQTSMYLCASSLTWVTGELFFGEGSRLTVL.

This clonotype was detected only a few times. CDR3: CASSPTGTGELFF. In DNA form, the CDR3 reads TGTGCCAGCAGCCCGACAGGGACCGGGGAGCTGTTTTTT. V usage is TRBV7-8 and J usage is TRBJ2-2; 7 nucleotides align to TRBD1. V trimming: 5 bases; J trimming: 5 bases; junction bases outside the gene matches: 2. The CDR3 totals 13 residues. CDR1 and CDR2 from the germline V gene are SGHVS and FQNEAQ.

CDR3 region: CASSLLRETATEAFF. In DNA form, the CDR3 reads TGTGCCAGCAGTTTACTCCGGGAAACAGCAACTGAAGCTTTCTTT. This chain connects TRBV28 to TRBJ1-1, with D unclear. Per germline, CDR1 MDHEN and CDR2 SYDVKM. The ends were cut back, 2 bases at V and 5 bases at J, with 15 bases in the middle. This CDR3 region has 15 residues.

The J gene is TRBJ2-1, the V gene TRBV27, with TRBD1 matching over 9 bases. The germline CDR1 and CDR2 sequences are MNHEY and SMNVEV (reference sequence). The junction had 5 bases not matched to a gene; V was cut back by 1 base and J by 1 base. This CDR3 has 17 residues. The chain's CDR3 is CASSLLRDRASYNEQFF. The CDR3 nucleotides are TGTGCCAGCAGTTTATTGAGGGACAGGGCTTCCTACAATGAGCAGTTCTTC.

The chain links TRBV4-1 to TRBJ2-1, with 7 nucleotides matching TRBD1. The germline CDR1 and CDR2 sequences are MGHRA and YSYEKL. The J segment lost 9 bases and the V segment lost 1 base, leaving 9 bases of the junction unmatched. This CDR3 comprises 15 residues. CDR3 DNA sequence: TGCGCCAGCAGCCAAGCCCCGGGACAGTCTATTGAGCAGTTCTTC. It is translated as CASSQAPGQSIEQFF.

This clonotype was seen just once. This rearrangement joins TRBV2 to TRBJ2-1, with D hard to call. Germline CDR1 is SNHLY and CDR2 is FYNNEI. This CDR3 is 16 amino acids long. V lost 8 bases and J lost 0, with 17 bases in between. CDR3 region: CASPQVGEISYNEQFF. The CDR3 nucleotides are TGTGCCAGCCCCCAGGTAGGCGAGATCTCCTACAATGAGCAGTTCTTC.

The chain employs TRBV10-3 and TRBJ1-2, with TRBD1 identical over 9 bases. The CDR3 length is 15 residues. J was trimmed by 4 bases and V by 4 bases; bases with no gene match: 7. Per the germline V gene, CDR1 is ENHRY and CDR2 is SYGVKD. This CDR3 reads CAISGQTGGVYGYTF. As DNA, the CDR3 is TGTGCCATCAGTGGACAGACAGGGGGAGTCTATGGCTACACCTTC.

The genes are TRBV20-1 and TRBJ2-7; no definite D call. The CDR3 is 15 amino acids. V was trimmed by 1 base and J by 2 bases, leaving 15 bases between them. Germline V gene data show CDR1 as DFQATT and CDR2 as SNEGSKA (reference sequence). The chain's CDR3 is CSARGSSSLAYEQYF. The CDR3 coding sequence is TGCAGTGCTAGAGGCTCTAGTTCTCTAGCCTACGAGCAGTACTTC.

The chain joins TRBV19 to TRBJ2-7, with D perhaps matching TRBD1 (5 bases). Trimming removed 2 bases from V and 2 bases from J, with 13 bases in between. CDR3 length: 15 amino acids. Germline V lookup: CDR1 LNHDA, CDR2 SQIVND (reference sequence). The CDR3 is CASSISPGPAYEQYF. For the CDR3, the DNA is TGTGCCAGTAGTATAAGTCCAGGGCCAGCCTACGAGCAGTACTTC.

The chain uses TRBV23-1 and TRBJ1-1; D might be TRBD1 (5 bases). TRBV23-1 is marked as an open reading frame, function uncertain. The V end was cut by 9 bases, the J end by 5 bases, with 19 bases between. The CDR3 runs to 14 residues. CDR3 amino acids: CARTQGGSGTEAFF. CDR3 sequence (DNA): TGCGCCAGAACCCAGGGCGGCAGTGGGACTGAAGCTTTCTTT.